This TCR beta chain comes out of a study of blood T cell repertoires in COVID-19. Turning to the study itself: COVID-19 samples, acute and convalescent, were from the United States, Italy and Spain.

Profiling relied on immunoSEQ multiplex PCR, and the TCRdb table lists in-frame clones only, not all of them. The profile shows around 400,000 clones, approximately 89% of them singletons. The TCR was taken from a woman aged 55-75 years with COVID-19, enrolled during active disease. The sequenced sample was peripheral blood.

The DNA of the CDR3 is TGTGCCAGCAGTTACGCCAGGAATACCGAGACCCAGTACTTC. Its protein is CASSYARNTETQYF. This chain links TRBV6-5 with TRBJ2-5; unclear D gene. V dropped 2 bases and J dropped 5 bases, with 12 bases sitting between them. The CDR3 runs to 14 residues. Germline loops: CDR1 MNHEY, CDR2 SVGAGI.